Listed here are 30 T cell receptor beta chains from one sample, sequenced in a study of long-term antiretroviral therapy in people with HIV. Running of the v3.0 immunoSEQ assay took place at survey level. Using immunoSEQ multiplex PCR, the repertoire was profiled, and TCRdb retains in-frame clones only, with some absent. The sample contains over 15,000 clones, less than 85% of which appear only once. Source: unsorted PBMCs, taken at the start of antiretroviral therapy, before treatment. The receptors were sampled from a man between 18 and 29 years old with HIV.

The V call is TRBV9, the J call TRBJ2-2; 8 nucleotides match TRBD1. Germline values: CDR1 SGDLS, CDR2 YYNGEE. This CDR3 region has 14 residues. V lost 3 bases to trimming and J lost 6 bases; unmatched junction nucleotides: 4. CDR3: CASSANRGAGELFF. The CDR3 bases are TGTGCCAGCAGCGCCAACAGGGGGGCCGGGGAGCTGTTTTTT.

This clone is deemed medium-sized. The CDR3, as DNA: TGTGCCAGTACTCATTCCGGGACAGGGACCGGGGAGCTGTTTTTT. Translated, it gives CASTHSGTGTGELFF. The J gene is TRBJ2-2, the V gene TRBV19; 9 bases align to TRBD1. The CDR3 sequence is 15 residues long. V shed 7 bases, J shed 5 bases, and the junction held 8 bases outside the gene matches. Germline V CDR1 and CDR2: LNHDA, SQIVND (reference sequence).

The genes are TRBV5-6 and TRBJ2-1; D is undetermined. CDR3 length: 12 residues. CDR1 and CDR2 (germline): SGHDT, YYEEEE. Trimming took 4 bases from V and 8 from J, leaving 10 bases between them. Here the CDR3 DNA reads TGTGCCAGCAGCCAAGGATCGTATGAGCAGTTCTTC. Translation gives CASSQGSYEQFF.

The chain combines TRBV7-3 with TRBJ2-1, with 7 positions matching TRBD2. CDR1 and CDR2 from the germline V gene are SGHTA and FQGTGA. V shed 4 bases and J 6 bases; nucleotides not matched to a gene: 9. The CDR3 loop spans 15 amino acids. CDR3 in DNA: TGTGCCAGCAGCTCCCCTGGGGAGGGTCTCAATGAGCAGTTCTTC. This gives the protein CASSSPGEGLNEQFF.

The chain couples TRBV7-6 to TRBJ2-7; 14 bases match TRBD2. The CDR3 totals 16 residues. V lost 4 bases, J lost 4 bases, and 6 bases stayed unmatched. Germline V CDR1 and CDR2: SGHVS, FNYEAQ. CDR3 loop: CASSSGRTSGRYEQYF. Here the CDR3 DNA reads TGTGCCAGCAGCTCGGGGAGGACTAGCGGGAGGTACGAGCAGTACTTC.

The chain uses TRBV5-1 and TRBJ1-2, with TRBD1 matching 8 bases. CDR3 length: 14 amino acids. V gave up 4 bases and J gave up 4 bases; unmatched junction bases: 6. The germline V gene encodes CDR1 SGHRS and CDR2 YFSETQ. The CDR3 is CASSPSTGGYGYTF. The DNA of the CDR3 is TGCGCCAGCAGCCCATCAACAGGGGGCTATGGCTACACCTTC.

In this sample, this clone turned up once. The CDR3, as DNA: TGTGCCAGCAGTCACCGGGACAGGGACGAGCAGTACTTC. Its protein product is CASSHRDRDEQYF. This chain connects TRBV28 to TRBJ2-7; TRBD1 matches 9 bases. Unmatched junction bases numbered 4, after V lost 5 bases and J lost 5 bases. Germline CDR1 is MDHEN and CDR2 is SYDVKM. The CDR3 is made up of 13 amino acids.

This clone was observed a handful of times. This sequence joins TRBV10-3 and TRBJ1-2; possibly TRBD1 for D (5 bases). V was trimmed by 3 bases and J by 3 bases, leaving 5 bases between them. Germline CDR1 ENHRY, CDR2 SYGVKD. This CDR3 comprises 12 residues. The CDR3 DNA reads as TGTGCCATCAGTGACAGGGACTATGGCTACACCTTC. Its translation is CAISDRDYGYTF.

This chain connects TRBV4-3 to TRBJ2-1, with 10 bases matching TRBD2. V lost 0 bases, J lost 2 bases, and 7 bases stayed unmatched. CDR3 size: 18 residues. The germline V gene has CDR1 LGHNA and CDR2 YSLEER. CDR3 sequence reads: CASSQDGTGTSAYNEQFF. Here the CDR3 DNA reads TGCGCCAGCAGCCAAGATGGGACCGGGACTAGCGCCTACAATGAGCAGTTCTTC.

The DNA for the CDR3 is TGTGCCAGCAGTTACTCGAGTTTTCTGCGAACCTACGAGCAGTACTTC. It yields the protein CASSYSSFLRTYEQYF. The chain employs TRBV6-5 and TRBJ2-7; D is uncertain. Germline lookup yields CDR1 MNHEY and CDR2 SVGAGI. The CDR3 contains 16 residues. Trimming took 0 bases from V and 2 from J, leaving 14 bases between them.

The gene calls are TRBV28 and TRBJ1-2; a possible D gene is TRBD1 (5 bases). The V end was cut by 2 bases, the J end by 9 bases, with 13 bases between. This CDR3 is 13 amino acids long. Germline values: CDR1 MDHEN, CDR2 SYDVKM. The CDR3 loop is CASSLVAGHRYTF. CDR3 nucleotide sequence: TGTGCCAGCAGTTTAGTGGCAGGGCACCGCTACACCTTC.

The chain carries TRBV7-2 and TRBJ1-3; TRBD1 is a possible D gene (5 bases). This CDR3 comprises 14 residues. CDR1 SGHTA and CDR2 FQGNSA come from the germline V gene. Trimming removed 2 bases from V and 6 bases from J, with 11 bases in between. In DNA, the CDR3 is TGTGCCAGCAGCTTACGGGGGGAGGAAAACACCATATATTTT. Translation: CASSLRGEENTIYF. The full variable domain, completed using reference TRBV7-2 and TRBJ1-3, is GAGVSQSPSNKVTEKGKDVELRCDPISGHTALYWYRQSLGQGLEFLIYFQGNSAPDKSGLPSDRFSAERTGGSVSTLTIQRTQQEDSAVYLCASSLRGEENTIYFGEGSWLTVV.

The rearrangement uses TRBV7-6 and TRBJ2-3; 9 nucleotides match TRBD1. The CDR3 contains 14 residues. Per the germline V gene, CDR1 is SGHVS and CDR2 is FNYEAQ. Losses at the gene ends were 5 bases for V and 3 bases for J; bases not matched to a gene: 3. The CDR3 DNA is TGTGCCAGCAGCGGGGGACAGGGAACAGATACGCAGTATTTT. Translation gives CASSGGQGTDTQYF. Combining the CDR3 with reference TRBV7-6 and TRBJ2-3 gives the whole variable domain GAGVSQSPRYKVTKRGQDVALRCDPISGHVSLYWYRQALGQGPEFLTYFNYEAQQDKSGLPNDRFSAERPEGSISTLTIQRTEQRDSAMYRCASSGGQGTDTQYFGPGTRLTVL.

The rearrangement uses TRBV2 and TRBJ2-7; TRBD2 matches at 8 bases. The junction had 13 bases not matched to a gene; V was cut back by 7 bases and J by 5 bases. CDR3 length: 15 amino acids. Germline V lookup: CDR1 SNHLY, CDR2 FYNNEI. The chain's CDR3 is CASTPESSGNHEQYF. The CDR3 nucleotides are TGTGCCAGCACTCCCGAAAGTAGCGGGAACCACGAGCAGTACTTC.

CDR3 coding DNA: TGTGCCAGCAGCTTGAGGACTAGCGGGACAGATACGCAGTATTTT. Translated: CASSLRTSGTDTQYF. The rearrangement joins TRBV5-4 to TRBJ2-3; 11 positions agree with TRBD2. The CDR3 has 15 amino acids. CDR1 SGHNT and CDR2 YYREEE come from the germline V gene (reference sequence). V lost 1 base, J lost 3 bases, and 1 base stayed unmatched.

The chain is built from TRBV5-4 and TRBJ1-5; possible D gene TRBD1, 6 bases. Germline CDR1 is SGHNT and CDR2 is YYREEE (reference sequence). The CDR3 is 13 amino acids. The CDR3 loop is CAGGRPRHQPQHF. The CDR3 DNA sequence: TGTGCGGGGGGGCGTCCGAGGCATCAGCCCCAGCATTTT.

V and J are TRBV14 and TRBJ2-5, with D unclear. Germline CDR1 SGHDN, CDR2 FVKESK. The CDR3 sequence is 13 residues long. Trimming removed 3 bases from V and 5 bases from J, with 10 bases in between. DNA of the CDR3: TGTGCCAGCAGCCACAGACCCTGGGAGACCCAGTACTTC. Protein sequence: CASSHRPWETQYF.

The chain is built from TRBV23-1 and TRBJ1-2; tentative D call: TRBD1 (6 bases). TRBV23-1 is known as an ORF, though its function is uncertain. V was trimmed by 6 bases and J by 4 bases, leaving 18 bases between them. The CDR3 consists of 15 residues. The CDR3 protein is CASSPGTILIYGYTF. CDR3 in DNA: TGCGCCAGCAGCCCAGGGACAATACTAATCTATGGCTACACCTTC.

This clone is a singleton in its sample. V gene TRBV10-2 combines with J gene TRBJ1-1; no firm D call. Trimming left V 10 bases short and J 0 bases short, with 27 bases between. The CDR3 totals 18 residues. Germline CDR1 WSHSY, CDR2 SAAADI. The CDR3 sequence: CATDKIDTSTGMNTEAFF. The DNA for the CDR3 is TGCGCCACCGACAAAATAGACACGTCAACCGGAATGAACACTGAAGCTTTCTTT.

The V and J genes are TRBV4-3 and TRBJ1-4; D is unresolved. V lost 6 bases to trimming and J lost 8 bases, with 16 bases between them. This CDR3 region has 14 residues. Germline assignment: CDR1 LGHNA and CDR2 YSLEER. The CDR3, as DNA: TGCGCCAGCAGACGAAGGGAGGCCGGAGAAAAACTGTTTTTT. Protein sequence: CASRRREAGEKLFF.

This sequence joins TRBV10-3 and TRBJ2-1; possible D gene TRBD1, 6 bases. The CDR3 totals 13 residues. Germline V gene sequence: CDR1 ENHRY, CDR2 SYGVKD. The germline V and J ends were trimmed by 10 bases and 4 bases, with 14 bases remaining between them. The CDR3 DNA reads as TGTGCCACCACAGGGACAACTTACAATGAGCAGTTCTTC. Translation: CATTGTTYNEQFF.

V is TRBV5-5 and J is TRBJ2-7; no firm D call. The CDR3 sequence is 13 residues long. Germline CDR1 is SGHKS and CDR2 is YYEKEE (reference sequence). V was clipped by 4 bases and J by 7 bases, with 15 bases between them. CDR3 in amino acids: CASSPPRATEQYF. DNA for the CDR3: TGTGCCAGCAGCCCCCCTAGGGCTACGGAGCAGTACTTC. The whole variable domain, filled in from reference TRBV5-5 and TRBJ2-7, reads DAGVTQSPTHLIKTRGQQVTLRCSPISGHKSVSWYQQVLGQGPQFIFQYYEKEERGRGNFPDRFSARQFPNYSSELNVNALLLGDSALYLCASSPPRATEQYFGPGTRLTVT.

This chain uses TRBV10-3 with TRBJ2-7; D uncertain. The CDR3 contains 13 residues. CDR1 and CDR2 (germline): ENHRY, SYGVKD. V was clipped by 2 bases and J by 1 base, with 6 bases between them. DNA for the CDR3: TGTGCCATCAGTGAGGGCGGATCCTACGAGCAGTACTTC. Translated, it gives CAISEGGSYEQYF.

The chain employs TRBV6-5 and TRBJ1-1, with D possibly being TRBD1 (6 bases). Germline V gives CDR1 MNHEY, CDR2 SVGAGI. V lost 3 bases and J lost 11, with 10 bases in between. The CDR3 length is 11 residues. The CDR3 reads CASSYGGGAFF. The CDR3 coding sequence is TGTGCCAGCAGTTATGGTGGGGGCGCTTTCTTT.

This chain uses TRBV5-1 with TRBJ2-2, with 9 positions matching TRBD1. The CDR3 is 13 residues long. After removal of 9 bases from V and 4 bases from J, the junction contained 4 bases not matched to a gene. Germline V lookup: CDR1 SGHRS, CDR2 YFSETQ. DNA for the CDR3: TGCGCCACCCGGGACAGGGTCACCGGGGAGCTGTTTTTT. This gives the protein CATRDRVTGELFF.

V usage is TRBV7-2 and J usage is TRBJ1-3, with D uncertain. CDR3 length equals 16 residues. V lost 4 bases, J lost 7 bases, and 20 bases lay in between. The V gene's germline CDR1 is SGHTA and CDR2 FQGNSA. The CDR3 reads CASSSPLETERNTIYF. CDR3 nucleotides: TGTGCCAGCAGCTCCCCCCTCGAAACAGAACGCAACACCATATATTTT.

V is TRBV7-9 and J is TRBJ2-1; perhaps TRBD1 as D (6 bases). Germline V gene data show CDR1 as SEHNR and CDR2 as FQNEAQ (reference sequence). This CDR3 has 13 amino acids. Trimming removed 5 bases from V and 15 bases from J, with 20 bases in between. CDR3 bases: TGTGCCAGCAGCCAGGTAAACAGGGAAATGGTGTTCTTC. This encodes CASSQVNREMVFF.

The chain uses TRBV6-6 and TRBJ1-1, with D possibly matching TRBD1 (6 bases). Germline lookup yields CDR1 MNHNY and CDR2 SVGAGI (reference sequence). Trimming took off 8 bases at V and 11 bases at J, with 18 bases between the two ends. CDR3 length: 12 amino acids. The CDR3 nucleotides are TGTGCCAGCGAAACTCAGGGGATAGGGGCTTTCTTT. It codes for CASETQGIGAFF.

The J gene is TRBJ2-3, the V gene TRBV20-1; D not resolved. V shed 1 base and J shed 2 bases, with 1 base lying between them. The germline CDR1 and CDR2 sequences are DFQATT and SNEGSKA (reference sequence). The CDR3 extends over 11 amino acids. The CDR3 reads CSARVTDTQYF. The CDR3 DNA sequence: TGCAGTGCTAGAGTCACAGATACGCAGTATTTT.

This rearrangement joins TRBV4-3 to TRBJ2-3; no reliable D call. The length of the CDR3 is 17 residues. V was cut by 0 bases and J by 1 base, with 14 bases left in between. Germline V CDR1 and CDR2: LGHNA, YSLEER. Here the CDR3 DNA reads TGCGCCAGCAGCCAAGATTTGGCGACAAGAGGCACAGATACGCAGTATTTT. Translating it yields CASSQDLATRGTDTQYF.